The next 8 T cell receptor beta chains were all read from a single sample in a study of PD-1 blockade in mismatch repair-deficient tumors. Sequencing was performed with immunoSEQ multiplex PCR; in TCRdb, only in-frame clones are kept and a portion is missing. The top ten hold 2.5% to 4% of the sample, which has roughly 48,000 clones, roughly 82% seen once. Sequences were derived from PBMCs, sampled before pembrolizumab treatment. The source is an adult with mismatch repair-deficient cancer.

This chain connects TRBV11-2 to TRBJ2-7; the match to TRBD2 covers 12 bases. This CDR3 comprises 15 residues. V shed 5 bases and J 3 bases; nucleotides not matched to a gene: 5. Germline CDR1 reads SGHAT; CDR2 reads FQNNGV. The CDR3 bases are TGTGCCAGCAGCCCCGGACTAGCGGGACTCTACGAGCAGTACTTC. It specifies CASSPGLAGLYEQYF.

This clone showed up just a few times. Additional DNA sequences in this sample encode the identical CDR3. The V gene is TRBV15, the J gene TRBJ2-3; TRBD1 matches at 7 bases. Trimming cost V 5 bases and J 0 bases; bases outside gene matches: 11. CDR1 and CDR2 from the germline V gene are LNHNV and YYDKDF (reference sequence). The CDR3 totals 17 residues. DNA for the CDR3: TGTGCCACCAGCTATTTCCCCCGGGACAGTAGCACAGATACGCAGTATTTT. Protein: CATSYFPRDSSTDTQYF.

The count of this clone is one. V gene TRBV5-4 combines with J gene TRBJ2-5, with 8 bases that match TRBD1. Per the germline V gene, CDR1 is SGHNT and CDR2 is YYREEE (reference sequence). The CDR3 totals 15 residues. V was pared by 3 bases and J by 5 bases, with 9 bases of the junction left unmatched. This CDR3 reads CASSYRTGSRETQYF. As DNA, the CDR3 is TGTGCCAGCAGCTACCGGACAGGGAGCCGGGAGACCCAGTACTTC.

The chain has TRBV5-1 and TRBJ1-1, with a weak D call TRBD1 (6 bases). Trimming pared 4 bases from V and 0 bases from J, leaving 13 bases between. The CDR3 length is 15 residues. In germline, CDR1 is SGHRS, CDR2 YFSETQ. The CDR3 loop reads CASSPLGHMNTEAFF. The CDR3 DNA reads TGCGCCAGCAGCCCATTGGGACATATGAACACTGAAGCTTTCTTT.

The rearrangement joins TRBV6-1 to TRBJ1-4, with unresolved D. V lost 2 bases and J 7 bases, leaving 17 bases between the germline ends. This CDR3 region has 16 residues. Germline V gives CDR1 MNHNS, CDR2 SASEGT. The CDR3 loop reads CASSEPSGVVLEKLFF. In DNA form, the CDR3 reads TGTGCCAGCAGTGAACCCAGCGGGGTAGTTCTTGAAAAACTGTTTTTT.

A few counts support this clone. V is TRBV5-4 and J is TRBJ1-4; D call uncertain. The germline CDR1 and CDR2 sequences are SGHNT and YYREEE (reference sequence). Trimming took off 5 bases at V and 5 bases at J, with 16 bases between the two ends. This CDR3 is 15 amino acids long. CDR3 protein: CASSTGATDNEKLFF. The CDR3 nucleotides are TGTGCCAGCAGTACCGGAGCGACTGACAATGAAAAACTGTTTTTT.

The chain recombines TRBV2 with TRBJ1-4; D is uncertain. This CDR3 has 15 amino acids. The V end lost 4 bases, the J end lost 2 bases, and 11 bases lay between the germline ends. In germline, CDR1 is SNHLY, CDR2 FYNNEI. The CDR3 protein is CASSVRPATNEKLFF. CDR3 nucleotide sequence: TGTGCCAGCAGTGTTCGTCCTGCTACTAATGAAAAACTGTTTTTT.

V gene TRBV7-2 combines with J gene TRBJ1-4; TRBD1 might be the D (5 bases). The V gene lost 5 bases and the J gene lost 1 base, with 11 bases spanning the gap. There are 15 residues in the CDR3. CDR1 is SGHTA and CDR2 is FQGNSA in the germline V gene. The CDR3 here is CASSLRTQTNEKLFF. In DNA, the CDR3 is TGTGCCAGCAGCCTTAGGACACAAACTAATGAAAAACTGTTTTTT.